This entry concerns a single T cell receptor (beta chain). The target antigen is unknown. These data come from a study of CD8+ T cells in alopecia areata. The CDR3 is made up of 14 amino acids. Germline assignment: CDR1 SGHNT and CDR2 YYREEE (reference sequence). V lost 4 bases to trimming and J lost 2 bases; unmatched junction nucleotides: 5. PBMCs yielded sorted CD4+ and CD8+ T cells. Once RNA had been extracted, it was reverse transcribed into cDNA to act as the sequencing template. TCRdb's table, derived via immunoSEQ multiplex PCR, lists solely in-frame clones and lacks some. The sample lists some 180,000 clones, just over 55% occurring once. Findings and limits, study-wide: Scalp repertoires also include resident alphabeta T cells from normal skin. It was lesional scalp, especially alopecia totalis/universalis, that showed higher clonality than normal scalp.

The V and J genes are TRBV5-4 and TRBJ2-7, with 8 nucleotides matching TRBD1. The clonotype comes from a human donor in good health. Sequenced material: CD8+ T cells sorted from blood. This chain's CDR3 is CASSAGQGAYEQYF. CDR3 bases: TGTGCCAGCAGCGCCGGACAGGGCGCCTACGAGCAGTACTTC.